The clone carrying this TCR beta chain counts as large. As yet, its antigen is unknown. Blood genomic DNA input for TRB amplification was about 240-550 ng. The entry originates in a study of T and B cells in COVID-19 patients. General study points: In COVID-19 patients, T cell receptor beta variable and joining gene use was reportedly strongly skewed.

CDR3 length equals 13 residues. Trimming at V came to 5 bases and at J to 5 bases, leaving 1 base not matched to a gene. CDR1 is LNHDA and CDR2 is SQIVND in the germline V gene (reference sequence). BIOMED2 TRB-A/B primer pools were used in multiplex TRB PCR. TCRdb re-derived calls from the multiplex PCR reads in MiXCR, one entry per CDR3 protein. The repertoire includes about 750 distinct CDR3 sequences, 25% to 30% of them detected once, and 33% sits in the top ten. This clonotype originated in a human donor with active COVID-19. Sequencing input: blood. The rearrangement uses TRBV19 and TRBJ1-5; 9 nucleotides agree with TRBD1. CDR3 nucleotides: TGTGCCAGTAGTGACAGGGGGGATCAGCCCCAGCATTTT. Its protein product is CASSDRGDQPQHF.